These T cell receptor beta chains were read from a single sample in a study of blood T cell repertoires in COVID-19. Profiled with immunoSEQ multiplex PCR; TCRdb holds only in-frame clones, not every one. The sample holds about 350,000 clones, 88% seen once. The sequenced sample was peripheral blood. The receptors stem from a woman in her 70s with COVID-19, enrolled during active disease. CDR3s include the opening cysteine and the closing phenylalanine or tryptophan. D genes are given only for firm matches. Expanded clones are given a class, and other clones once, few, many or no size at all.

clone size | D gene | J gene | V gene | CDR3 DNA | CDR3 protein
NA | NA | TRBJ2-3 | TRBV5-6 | TGTGCCAGCAGCTTGGTGCGAGCAGATACGCAGTATTTT | CASSLVRADTQYF
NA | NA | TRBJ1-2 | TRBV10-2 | TGCGCCAGCAGCCTTGGAGGGCACTATGGCTACACCTTC | CASSLGGHYGYTF
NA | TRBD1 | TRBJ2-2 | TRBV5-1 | TGCGCCAGCAGCCAACGAGACAGGGGAAACACCGGGGAGCTGTTTTTT | CASSQRDRGNTGELFF
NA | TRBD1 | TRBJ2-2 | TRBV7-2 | TGTGCCAGCAGCACCAGACAGGGGTACACCGGGGAGCTGTTTTTT | CASSTRQGYTGELFF
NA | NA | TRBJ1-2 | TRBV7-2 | TGTGCCAGCAGCTTAGACAGGCCGCTTAACTATGGCTACACCTTC | CASSLDRPLNYGYTF
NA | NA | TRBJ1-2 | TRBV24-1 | TGTGCCACCAGTGATTTGCGCTATGGCTACACCTTC | CATSDLRYGYTF
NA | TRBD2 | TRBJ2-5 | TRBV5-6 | TGTGCCAGCAGCTTGGTTAGCGGGGGCCAAGAGACCCAGTACTTC | CASSLVSGGQETQYF
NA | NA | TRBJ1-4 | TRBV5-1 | TGCGCCAGCAGCTTTGGGACTGGGAATGAAAAACTGTTTTTT | CASSFGTGNEKLFF
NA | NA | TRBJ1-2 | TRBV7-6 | TGTGCCAGCAGCTTAGGTCCACAGCCCAACTATGGCTACACCTTC | CASSLGPQPNYGYTF
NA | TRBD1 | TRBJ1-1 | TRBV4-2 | TGTGCCAGCAGCCAACCCGACAGGGTTAACACTGAAGCTTTCTTT | CASSQPDRVNTEAFF
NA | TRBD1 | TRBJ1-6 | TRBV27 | TGTGCCAGCAGTTTATCGACAGGGGGAAATTCACCCCTCCACTTT | CASSLSTGGNSPLHF
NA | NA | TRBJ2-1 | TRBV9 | TGTGCCAGCAGCGGCGGAGGGGGGGCTGGGAATGAGCAGTTCTTC | CASSGGGGAGNEQFF
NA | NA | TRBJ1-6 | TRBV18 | TGTGCCAGCTCACCGAGAAATTCACCCCTCCACTTT | CASSPRNSPLHF
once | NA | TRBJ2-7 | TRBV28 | TGTGCCAGCATGGACAGATTAACTTACGAGCAGTACTTC | CASMDRLTYEQYF
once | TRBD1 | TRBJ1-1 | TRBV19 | TGTGCCAGTAGTCCACAGGGGGCGCCCACTGAAGCTTTCTTT | CASSPQGAPTEAFF
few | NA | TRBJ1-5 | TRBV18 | TGTGCCAGCTCGCCTAACCACGAGTGGCCCCAGCATTTT | CASSPNHEWPQHF
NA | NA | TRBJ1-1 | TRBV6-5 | TGTGCCAGCAGATACCAGGGCGGCACTGAAGCTTTCTTT | CASRYQGGTEAFF
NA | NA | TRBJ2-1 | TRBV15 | TGTGCCACCAGCAGTCTAGCATTCGAGCAGTTCTTC | CATSSLAFEQFF
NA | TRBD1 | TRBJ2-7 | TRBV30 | TGTGCCTTGGGACAGGGGCCCCGGGAGCAGTACTTC | CALGQGPREQYF
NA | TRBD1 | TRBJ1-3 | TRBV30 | TGTGCCTGGACAGGGGGCCTAGACACCATATATTTT | CAWTGGLDTIYF